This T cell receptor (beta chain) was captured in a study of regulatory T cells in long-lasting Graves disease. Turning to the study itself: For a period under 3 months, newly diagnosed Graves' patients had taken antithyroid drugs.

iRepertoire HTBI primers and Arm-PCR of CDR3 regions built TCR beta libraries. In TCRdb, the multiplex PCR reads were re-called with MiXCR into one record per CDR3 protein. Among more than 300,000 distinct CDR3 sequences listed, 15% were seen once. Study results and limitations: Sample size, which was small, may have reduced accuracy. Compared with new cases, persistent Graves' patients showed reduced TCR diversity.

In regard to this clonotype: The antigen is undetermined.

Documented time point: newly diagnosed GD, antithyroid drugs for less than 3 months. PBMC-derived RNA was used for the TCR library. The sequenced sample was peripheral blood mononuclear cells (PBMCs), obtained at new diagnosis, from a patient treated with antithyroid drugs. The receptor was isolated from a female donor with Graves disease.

The CDR3 protein is CASDDGTGDSPLHF. CDR3 DNA: TGTGCCAGCGACGACGGGACGGGGGATTCACCCCTCCACTTT. The rearrangement uses TRBV9 and TRBJ1-6; a weak D match, TRBD1 (5 bases). Trimming stripped 7 bases from V and 8 bases from J, with 16 bases between. Germline lookup yields CDR1 SGDLS and CDR2 YYNGEE. The CDR3 length is 14 residues.